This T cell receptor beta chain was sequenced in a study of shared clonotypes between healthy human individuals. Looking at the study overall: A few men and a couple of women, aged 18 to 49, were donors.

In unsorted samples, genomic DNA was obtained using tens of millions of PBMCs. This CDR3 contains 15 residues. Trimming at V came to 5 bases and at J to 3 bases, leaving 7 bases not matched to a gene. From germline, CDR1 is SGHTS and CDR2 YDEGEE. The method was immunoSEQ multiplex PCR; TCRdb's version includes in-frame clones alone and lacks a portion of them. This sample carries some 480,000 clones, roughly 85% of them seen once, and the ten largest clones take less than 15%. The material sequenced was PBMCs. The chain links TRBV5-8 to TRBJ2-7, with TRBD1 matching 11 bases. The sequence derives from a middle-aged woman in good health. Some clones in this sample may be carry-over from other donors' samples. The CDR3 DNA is TGTGCCAGCAGTTCCGGACAGGGGGCCGTCTACGAGCAGTACTTC. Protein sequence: CASSSGQGAVYEQYF.